This entry lists 24 T cell receptor beta chains sequenced from one sample in a study of chemoradiotherapy in HPV16-positive cancers (dated by TCRdb to 2021 to 2024). Receptor amplification or capture employed the immunoSEQ multiplex PCR assay. TCRdb re-hosts the immuneACCESS table, in-frame sequences only. Its copies lack some clones; in the studies checked, an unresolved V gene accounts for under half of them, and the cause for the rest is not known. The sample includes about 27,000 clones, with roughly 93% observed a single time. About a sixth of the sample comes from the top ten. This specimen was blood, taken from a patient who underwent chemoradiotherapy. These receptors all stem from a human donor with HPV-associated anogenital cancer.

The gene calls are TRBV18 and TRBJ1-1; TRBD1 agrees at 9 bases. The CDR3 consists of 14 residues. Germline CDR1 is KGHSH and CDR2 is LQKENI. Trimming took 4 bases from V and 5 from J; bases not matched to a gene: 5. CDR3 sequence: CASSRGQGQTEAFF. The CDR3 region has the DNA TGTGCCAGCTCACGCGGACAGGGGCAAACTGAAGCTTTCTTT.

J is TRBJ2-1 and V is TRBV7-3; D is ambiguous. Germline-derived CDR1 and CDR2 are SGHTA and FQGTGA. This CDR3 contains 13 residues. Between the trimmed V and J ends, which lost 4 bases and 8 bases, there was a span of 12 bases. This CDR3 reads CASSSSSVDEQFF. The CDR3 coding sequence is TGTGCCAGCAGCTCATCTAGTGTCGATGAGCAGTTCTTC.

This chain joins TRBV7-9 and TRBJ2-2, with a tentative D call TRBD1 (5 bases). V dropped 11 bases and J dropped 6 bases, with 10 bases sitting between them. CDR1 and CDR2 from the germline V gene are SEHNR and FQNEAQ (reference sequence). This CDR3 comprises 11 residues. The CDR3 loop reads CAGEGAGELFF. CDR3 nucleotides: TGTGCCGGCGAAGGGGCCGGGGAGCTGTTTTTT.

This rearrangement joins TRBV4-3 to TRBJ2-5; a possible D gene is TRBD1 (5 bases). CDR1 and CDR2 (germline): LGHNA, YSLEER. V lost 0 bases and J lost 9, with 23 bases in between. The CDR3 is made up of 17 amino acids. The CDR3 bases are TGCGCCAGCAGCCAAGACCCAGGGCCCCTAACTGAAGGGGCCCAGTACTTC. This gives the protein CASSQDPGPLTEGAQYF.

The chain employs TRBV7-6 and TRBJ1-1; D remains unclear. Germline V lookup: CDR1 SGHVS, CDR2 FNYEAQ. Trimming took 1 base from V and 3 from J, leaving 9 bases between them. The CDR3 runs to 14 residues. CDR3 in amino acids: CASSLGVGYTEAFF. As DNA, the CDR3 is TGTGCCAGCAGCTTAGGGGTCGGGTACACTGAAGCTTTCTTT.

The chain couples TRBV6-5 to TRBJ1-1; D not resolved. Looked up from germline, CDR1 is MNHEY and CDR2 is SVGAGI. V lost 0 bases, J lost 1 base, and 6 bases lay in between. The CDR3 extends over 14 amino acids. For the CDR3, the DNA is TGTGCCAGCAGTTACTCATCGCCGAACACTGAAGCTTTCTTT. This encodes CASSYSSPNTEAFF.

The V gene is TRBV11-2, the J gene TRBJ2-7; D unclear. The length of the CDR3 is 14 residues. Trimming removed 0 bases from V and 0 bases from J, with 6 bases in between. CDR1 SGHAT and CDR2 FQNNGV come from the germline V gene. CDR3 region: CASSLDRNSYEQYF. In nucleotides, the CDR3 is TGTGCCAGCAGCTTAGATCGGAACTCCTACGAGCAGTACTTC.

The chain carries TRBV6-5 and TRBJ1-4; no definite D call. CDR1 is MNHEY and CDR2 is SVGAGI in the germline V gene. V lost 6 bases and J 4 bases, leaving 12 bases between the germline ends. The CDR3 has 14 residues. This CDR3 is CASRPGRNNEKLFF. The CDR3, as DNA: TGTGCCAGCAGGCCGGGGAGGAATAATGAAAAACTGTTTTTT.

In its sample, this clone was seen a few times. The chain couples TRBV6-5 to TRBJ1-2; 9 bases line up with TRBD1. CDR3 length: 13 amino acids. CDR1 is MNHEY and CDR2 is SVGAGI in the germline V gene. V lost 7 bases to trimming and J lost 8 bases; unmatched junction nucleotides: 8. CDR3 in DNA: TGTGCCAGCAACTCGTACAGGGGGCAGGGCTACACCTTC. It codes for CASNSYRGQGYTF.

Concerning this clone itself: The same CDR3 arises from other DNA sequences in this sample as well. J is TRBJ2-7 and V is TRBV7-9; 9 bases align to TRBD2. Germline trimming cut 6 bases from V and 6 bases from J; bases unmatched to any gene: 12. Germline V gives CDR1 SEHNR, CDR2 FQNEAQ (reference sequence). The CDR3 has 15 residues. CDR3 protein: CASRSIAGAGGEQYF. In DNA, the CDR3 is TGTGCCAGCAGATCCATAGCGGGGGCTGGAGGCGAGCAGTACTTC.

This clone was seen once. This chain joins TRBV28 and TRBJ1-1, with 7 bases aligning to TRBD1. The CDR3 sequence is 13 residues long. Trimming cost V 5 bases and J 4 bases; bases outside gene matches: 4. Germline lookup yields CDR1 MDHEN and CDR2 SYDVKM. The CDR3 sequence is CASSTQGTTEAFF. The CDR3 region has the DNA TGTGCCAGCAGTACACAGGGGACCACTGAAGCTTTCTTT. The complete variable domain, with remaining parts taken from reference TRBV28 and TRBJ1-1, reads DVKVTQSSRYLVKRTGEKVFLECVQDMDHENMFWYRQDPGLGLRLIYFSYDVKMKEKGDIPEGYSVSREKKERFSLILESASTNQTSMYLCASSTQGTTEAFFGQGTRLTVV.

The chain links TRBV19 to TRBJ2-7; a possible D gene is TRBD2 (6 bases). Between the trimmed V and J ends, which lost 3 bases and 2 bases, there was a span of 8 bases. CDR1 and CDR2 from the germline V gene are LNHDA and SQIVND (reference sequence). This CDR3 is built from 13 residues. The CDR3 reads CASSMGLTYEQYF. The CDR3 DNA reads as TGTGCCAGTAGTATGGGACTTACCTACGAGCAGTACTTC.

The chain combines TRBV6-1 with TRBJ1-5; D gene uncertain. This CDR3 comprises 15 residues. Germline CDR1 and CDR2: MNHNS and SASEGT. V lost 6 bases and J 0 bases, leaving 12 bases between the germline ends. CDR3 sequence reads: CASRSGIYSNQPQHF. The DNA for the CDR3 is TGTGCCAGCAGATCCGGGATATATAGCAATCAGCCCCAGCATTTT.

This chain uses TRBV9 with TRBJ2-3; 12 positions match TRBD2. The J segment lost 4 bases and the V segment lost 4 bases, leaving 7 bases of the junction unmatched. The CDR3 is 16 residues long. The germline CDR1 and CDR2 sequences are SGDLS and YYNGEE. CDR3: CASSPLAGGFSDTQYF. DNA for the CDR3: TGTGCCAGCAGCCCCCTAGCGGGAGGGTTTTCAGATACGCAGTATTTT.

The rearrangement links TRBV4-2 to TRBJ2-4; no clear D gene. Per germline, CDR1 LGHNA and CDR2 YNFKEQ. Trimming left V 0 bases short and J 8 bases short, with 17 bases between. This CDR3 has 16 residues. Here the CDR3 DNA reads TGTGCCAGCAGCCAAGATCTAAGGCTAGACGGCGACATTCAGTACTTC. Residues: CASSQDLRLDGDIQYF.

The chain employs TRBV5-1 and TRBJ1-2, with no clear D. CDR1 SGHRS and CDR2 YFSETQ come from the germline V gene. CDR3 length equals 18 residues. V was shortened by 1 base and J by 0 bases, with 19 bases between the two germline ends. The CDR3 protein is CASSLRMSTQLANYGYTF. The CDR3 bases are TGCGCCAGCAGCTTGAGGATGAGTACACAGTTAGCTAACTATGGCTACACCTTC.

The chain uses TRBV7-6 and TRBJ2-5, with no clear D. V lost 1 base, J lost 4 bases, and 13 bases lay in between. Germline V lookup: CDR1 SGHVS, CDR2 FNYEAQ. This CDR3 has 15 amino acids. The CDR3 DNA reads TGTGCCAGCAGCTTAGTGGTTAGTAGCATAGAGACCCAGTACTTC. Translating gives CASSLVVSSIETQYF.

The chain joins TRBV27 to TRBJ1-5, with 9 nucleotides matching TRBD1. The ends lost 2 bases at V and 1 base at J; junction bases unmatched: 3. Germline loops: CDR1 MNHEY, CDR2 SMNVEV (reference sequence). The CDR3 is 16 residues long. Written as DNA, the CDR3 is TGTGCCAGCAGTTTAAAGGGACAGGGAAGCAATCAGCCCCAGCATTTT. Translating it yields CASSLKGQGSNQPQHF.

This chain joins TRBV7-2 and TRBJ2-5, with D tentatively TRBD2 (5 bases). Germline-derived CDR1 and CDR2 are SGHTA and FQGNSA. There are 14 residues in the CDR3. V lost 5 bases and J 2 bases, leaving 12 bases between the germline ends. The chain's CDR3 is CASSPRRRQETQYF. In DNA form, the CDR3 reads TGTGCCAGCAGCCCTAGGCGGAGGCAAGAGACCCAGTACTTC. Together with reference TRBV7-2 and TRBJ2-5, the CDR3 gives the full variable domain: GAGVSQSPSNKVTEKGKDVELRCDPISGHTALYWYRQSLGQGLEFLIYFQGNSAPDKSGLPSDRFSAERTGGSVSTLTIQRTQQEDSAVYLCASSPRRRQETQYFGPGTRLLVL.

The V and J genes are TRBV29-1 and TRBJ2-1; TRBD1 matches 9 bases. The germline CDR1 and CDR2 sequences are SQVTM and ANQGSEA. CDR3 size: 15 residues. The junction had 5 bases not matched to a gene; V was cut back by 2 bases and J by 3 bases. CDR3 region: CSVEYSTGGYNEQFF. In nucleotides, the CDR3 is TGCAGCGTTGAATACTCGACAGGGGGCTACAATGAGCAGTTCTTC.

The chain couples TRBV28 to TRBJ2-5; 11 bases agree with TRBD1. V lost 5 bases and J lost 6; bases outside the gene matches: 8. This CDR3 spans 15 amino acids. Germline values: CDR1 MDHEN, CDR2 SYDVKM. The CDR3: CASSPGTGGLQTQYF. The CDR3 nucleotides are TGTGCCAGCAGTCCCGGGACAGGGGGTCTGCAGACCCAGTACTTC.

The rearrangement links TRBV27 to TRBJ2-1; TRBD2 matches at 13 bases. Trimming removed 3 bases from V and 15 bases from J; junction bases left unmatched: 8. Germline CDR1 MNHEY, CDR2 SMNVEV (reference sequence). This CDR3 contains 14 residues. As DNA, the CDR3 is TGTGCCAGCAGTTTCCGGGGACTAGCGGGAATTTTGTTCTTC. Translated: CASSFRGLAGILFF.

V usage is TRBV7-2 and J usage is TRBJ1-3; D may be TRBD1 (6 bases). CDR1 is SGHTA and CDR2 is FQGNSA in the germline V gene. V was trimmed by 0 bases and J by 4 bases, leaving 13 bases between them. CDR3 length: 16 amino acids. The CDR3 region has the DNA TGTGCCAGCAGCTTAGCGGGCAGGGGCTCCGGAAACACCATATATTTT. Translation gives CASSLAGRGSGNTIYF.

This rearrangement joins TRBV2 to TRBJ2-7; D is perhaps TRBD2 (6 bases). V lost 8 bases and J lost 7, with 15 bases in between. This CDR3 contains 12 residues. The germline gives CDR1 SNHLY, CDR2 FYNNEI. The CDR3 coding sequence is TGTGCCAGCCGGAAGGTGGGGGGTGAGCAGTACTTC. It encodes CASRKVGGEQYF.